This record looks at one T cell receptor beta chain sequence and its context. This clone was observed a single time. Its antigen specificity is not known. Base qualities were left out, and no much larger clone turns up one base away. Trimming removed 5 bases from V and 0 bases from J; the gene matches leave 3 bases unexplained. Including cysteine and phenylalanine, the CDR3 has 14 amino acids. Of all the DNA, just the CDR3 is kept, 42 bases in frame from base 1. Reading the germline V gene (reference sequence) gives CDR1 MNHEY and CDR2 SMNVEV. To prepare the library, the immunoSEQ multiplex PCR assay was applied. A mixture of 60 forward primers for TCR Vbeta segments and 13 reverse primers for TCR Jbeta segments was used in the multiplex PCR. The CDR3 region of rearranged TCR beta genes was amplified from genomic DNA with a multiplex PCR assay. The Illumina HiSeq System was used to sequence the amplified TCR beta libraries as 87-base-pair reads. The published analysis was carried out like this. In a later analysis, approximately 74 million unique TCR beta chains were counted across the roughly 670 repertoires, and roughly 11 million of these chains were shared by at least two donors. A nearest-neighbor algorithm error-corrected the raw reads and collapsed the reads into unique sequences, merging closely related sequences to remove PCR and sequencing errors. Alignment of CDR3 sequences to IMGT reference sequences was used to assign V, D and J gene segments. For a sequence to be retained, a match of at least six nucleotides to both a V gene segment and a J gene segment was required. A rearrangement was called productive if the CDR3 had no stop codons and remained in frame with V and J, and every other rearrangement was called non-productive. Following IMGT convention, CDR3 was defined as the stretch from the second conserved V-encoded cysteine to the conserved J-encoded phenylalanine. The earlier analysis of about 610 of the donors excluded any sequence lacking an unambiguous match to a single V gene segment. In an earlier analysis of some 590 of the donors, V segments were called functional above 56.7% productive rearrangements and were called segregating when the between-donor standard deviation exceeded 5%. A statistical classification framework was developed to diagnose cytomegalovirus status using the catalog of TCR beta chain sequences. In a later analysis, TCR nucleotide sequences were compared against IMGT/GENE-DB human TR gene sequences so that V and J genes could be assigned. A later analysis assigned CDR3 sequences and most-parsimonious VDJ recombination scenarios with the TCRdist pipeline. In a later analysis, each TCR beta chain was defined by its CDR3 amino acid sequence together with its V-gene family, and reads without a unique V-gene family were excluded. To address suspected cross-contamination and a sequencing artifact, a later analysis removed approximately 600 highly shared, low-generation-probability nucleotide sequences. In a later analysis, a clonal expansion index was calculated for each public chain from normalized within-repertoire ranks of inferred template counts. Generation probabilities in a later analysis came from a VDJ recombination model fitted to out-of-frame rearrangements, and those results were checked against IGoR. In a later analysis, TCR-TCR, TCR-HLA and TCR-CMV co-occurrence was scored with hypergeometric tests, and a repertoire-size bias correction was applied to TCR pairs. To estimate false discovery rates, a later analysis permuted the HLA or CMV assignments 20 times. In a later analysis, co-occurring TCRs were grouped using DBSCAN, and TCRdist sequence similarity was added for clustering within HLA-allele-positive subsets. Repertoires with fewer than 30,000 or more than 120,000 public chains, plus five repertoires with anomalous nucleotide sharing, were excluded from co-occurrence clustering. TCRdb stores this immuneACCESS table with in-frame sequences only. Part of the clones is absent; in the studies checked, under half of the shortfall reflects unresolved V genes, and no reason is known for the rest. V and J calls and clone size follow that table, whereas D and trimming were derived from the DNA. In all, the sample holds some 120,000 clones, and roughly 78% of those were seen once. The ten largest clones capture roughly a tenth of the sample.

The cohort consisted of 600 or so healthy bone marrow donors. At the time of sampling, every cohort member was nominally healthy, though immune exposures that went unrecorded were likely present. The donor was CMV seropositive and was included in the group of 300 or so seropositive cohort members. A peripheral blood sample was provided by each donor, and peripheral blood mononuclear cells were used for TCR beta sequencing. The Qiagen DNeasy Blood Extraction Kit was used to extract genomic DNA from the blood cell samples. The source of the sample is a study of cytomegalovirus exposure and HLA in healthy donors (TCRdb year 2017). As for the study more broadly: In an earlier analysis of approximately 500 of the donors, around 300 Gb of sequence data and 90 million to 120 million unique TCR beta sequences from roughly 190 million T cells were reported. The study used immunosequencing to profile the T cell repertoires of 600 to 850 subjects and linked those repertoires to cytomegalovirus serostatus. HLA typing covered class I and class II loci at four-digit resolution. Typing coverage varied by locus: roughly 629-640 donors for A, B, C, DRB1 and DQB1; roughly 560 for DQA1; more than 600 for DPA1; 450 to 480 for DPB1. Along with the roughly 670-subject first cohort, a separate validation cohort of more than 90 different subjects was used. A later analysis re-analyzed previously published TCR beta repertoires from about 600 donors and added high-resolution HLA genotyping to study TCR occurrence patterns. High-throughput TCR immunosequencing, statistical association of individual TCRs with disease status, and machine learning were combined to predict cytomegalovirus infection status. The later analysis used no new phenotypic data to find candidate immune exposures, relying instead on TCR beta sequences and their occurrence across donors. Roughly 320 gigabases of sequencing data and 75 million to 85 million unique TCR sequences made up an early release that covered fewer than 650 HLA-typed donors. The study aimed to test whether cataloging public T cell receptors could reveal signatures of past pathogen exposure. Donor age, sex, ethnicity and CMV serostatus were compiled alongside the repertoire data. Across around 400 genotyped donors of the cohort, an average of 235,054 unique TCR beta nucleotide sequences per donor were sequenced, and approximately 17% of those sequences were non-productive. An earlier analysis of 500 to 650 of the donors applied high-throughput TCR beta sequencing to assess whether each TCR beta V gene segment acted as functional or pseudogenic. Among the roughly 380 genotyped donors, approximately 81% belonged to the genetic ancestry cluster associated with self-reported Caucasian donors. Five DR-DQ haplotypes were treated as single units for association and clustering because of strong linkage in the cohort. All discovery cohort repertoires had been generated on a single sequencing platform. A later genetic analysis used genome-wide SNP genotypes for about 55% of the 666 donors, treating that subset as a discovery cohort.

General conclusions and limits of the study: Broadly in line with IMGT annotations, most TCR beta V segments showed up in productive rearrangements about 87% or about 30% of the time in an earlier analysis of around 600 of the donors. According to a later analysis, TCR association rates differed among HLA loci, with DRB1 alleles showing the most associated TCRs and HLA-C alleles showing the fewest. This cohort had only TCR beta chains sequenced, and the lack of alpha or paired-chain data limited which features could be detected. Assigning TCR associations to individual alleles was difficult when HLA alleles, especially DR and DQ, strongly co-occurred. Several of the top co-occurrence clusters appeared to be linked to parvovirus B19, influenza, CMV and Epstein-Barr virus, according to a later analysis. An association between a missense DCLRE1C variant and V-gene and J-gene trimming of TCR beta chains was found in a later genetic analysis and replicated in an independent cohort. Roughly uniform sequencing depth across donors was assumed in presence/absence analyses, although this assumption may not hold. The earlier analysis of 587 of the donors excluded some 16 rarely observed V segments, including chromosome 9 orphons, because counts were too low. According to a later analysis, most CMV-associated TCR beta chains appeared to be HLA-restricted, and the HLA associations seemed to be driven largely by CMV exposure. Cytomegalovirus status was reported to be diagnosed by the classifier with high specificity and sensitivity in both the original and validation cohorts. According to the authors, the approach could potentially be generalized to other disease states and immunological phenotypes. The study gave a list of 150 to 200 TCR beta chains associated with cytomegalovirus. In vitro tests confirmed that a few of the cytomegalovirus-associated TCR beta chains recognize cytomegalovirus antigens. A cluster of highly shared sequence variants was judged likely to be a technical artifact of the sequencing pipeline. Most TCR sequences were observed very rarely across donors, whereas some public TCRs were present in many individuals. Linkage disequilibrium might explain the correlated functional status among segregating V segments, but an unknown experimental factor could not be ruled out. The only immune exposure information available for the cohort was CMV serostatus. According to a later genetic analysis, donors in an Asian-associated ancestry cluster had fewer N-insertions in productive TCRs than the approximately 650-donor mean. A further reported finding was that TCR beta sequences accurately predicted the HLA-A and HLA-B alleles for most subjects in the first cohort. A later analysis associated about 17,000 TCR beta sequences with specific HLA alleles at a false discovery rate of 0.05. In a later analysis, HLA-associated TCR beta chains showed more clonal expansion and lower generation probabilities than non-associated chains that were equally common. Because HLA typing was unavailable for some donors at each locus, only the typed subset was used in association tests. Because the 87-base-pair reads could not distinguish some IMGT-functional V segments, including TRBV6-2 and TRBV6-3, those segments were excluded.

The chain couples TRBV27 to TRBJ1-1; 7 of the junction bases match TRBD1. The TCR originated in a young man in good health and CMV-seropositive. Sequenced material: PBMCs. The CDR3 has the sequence CASSPGGMNTEAFF. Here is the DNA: TGTGCCAGCAGTCCAGGGGGGATGAACACTGAAGCTTTCTTT.